Listed below are T cell receptor beta chains from one sample, sequenced in a study of blood T cells in healthy people across ages. TCRdb ran MiXCR on the 5' RACE reads and lists one entry per CDR3 protein. The table includes about 940,000 distinct CDR3 sequences, 48% detected once. What was sequenced was blood. The receptors here all came from a man younger than 40 in good health. CDR3s include the opening cysteine and the closing phenylalanine or tryptophan. Fields, in order: J gene, clone size, D gene, V gene, CDR3 protein, CDR3 DNA. A D gene is named only where the DNA matches it firmly. Rows may omit the clone size; those that give it use once, few, many or a size class.

>TRBJ1-2|few|.|TRBV10-3
CAISEGEGNGYTF
TGTGCCATCAGTGAAGGTGAAGGGAACGGCTACACCTTC
>TRBJ2-1|.|.|TRBV6-1
CASSEALLRFNEQFF
TGTGCCAGCAGTGAAGCGCTTCTGAGGTTCAATGAGCAGTTCTTC
>TRBJ1-2|few|.|TRBV10-3
CAVESTVGYGYTF
TGTGCCGTCGAATCGACAGTGGGCTATGGCTACACCTTC
>TRBJ1-1|.|.|TRBV11-2
CASSLNNGRAFF
TGTGCCAGCAGCTTAAATAATGGGCGAGCTTTCTTT
>TRBJ2-1|few|TRBD1|TRBV20-1
CSARDATDRANEQFF
TGCAGTGCTAGGGACGCAACCGACAGGGCAAATGAGCAGTTCTTC
>TRBJ1-2|.|TRBD1|TRBV4-1
CASNQGQGITTGGYTF
TGCGCCAGCAACCAGGGACAGGGGATTACTACGGGTGGCTACACCTTC
>TRBJ1-5|.|.|TRBV15
CATSREGGYQPQHF
TGTGCCACCAGCAGGGAGGGTGGATATCAGCCCCAGCATTTT
>TRBJ2-3|few|.|TRBV29-1
CSVSALSSTDTQYF
TGCAGCGTTTCCGCGCTGTCGAGCACAGATACGCAGTATTTT
>TRBJ2-7|few|.|TRBV6-5
CASSAGRNYEQYF
TGTGCCAGCAGTGCTGGACGGAACTACGAGCAGTACTTC
>TRBJ1-2|.|TRBD1|TRBV20-1
CSARGTGYSNYGYTF
TGCAGTGCTAGGGGGACAGGGTATTCCAACTATGGCTACACCTTC
>TRBJ2-3|.|.|TRBV4-1
CASSQGLGLGAQDTQYF
TGCGCCAGCAGCCAAGGGCTGGGACTTGGTGCGCAGGATACGCAGTATTTT
>TRBJ1-2|.|TRBD1|TRBV18
CASSSSTGVYGYTF
TGTGCCAGCTCATCCTCGACAGGGGTTTACGGCTACACCTTC
>TRBJ2-5|.|TRBD2|TRBV20-1
CSASPGLAEETQYF
TGCAGTGCTAGCCCGGGACTAGCGGAGGAGACCCAGTACTTC
>TRBJ1-1|many|.|TRBV4-2
CASSQEDSYTEAFF
TGTGCCAGCAGCCAAGAGGACAGCTACACTGAAGCTTTCTTT
>TRBJ2-3|.|.|TRBV27
CASSSPVVGTDTQYF
TGTGCCAGCAGTTCCCCGGTCGTTGGAACAGATACGCAGTATTTT
>TRBJ1-5|.|.|TRBV20-1
CSAMGGAQPQHF
TGCAGTGCTATGGGTGGGGCTCAGCCCCAGCATTTT
>TRBJ2-1|.|TRBD2|TRBV6-6
CASSPDSGGGTQFF
TGTGCCAGCAGTCCTGACAGCGGGGGTGGGACCCAGTTCTTC
>TRBJ1-5|.|.|TRBV7-9
CASSLGQQLNQPQHF
TGTGCCAGCAGCTTAGGTCAGCAACTTAATCAGCCCCAGCATTTT
>TRBJ1-2|many|.|TRBV20-1
CSATLGEGYTF
TGCAGTGCTACCCTCGGGGAGGGCTACACCTTC
>TRBJ2-5|.|TRBD1|TRBV3-1
CASSQTGGNSRRETQYF
TGTGCCAGCAGCCAGACAGGGGGCAATTCCCGCCGAGAGACCCAGTACTTC
>TRBJ1-2|few|TRBD1|TRBV28
CASSPGQGAGYGYTF
TGTGCCAGCAGTCCGGGGCAGGGGGCGGGATATGGCTACACCTTC
>TRBJ2-5|once|.|TRBV11-2
CASSLAQRGETQYF
TGTGCCAGCAGCTTGGCCCAACGCGGGGAGACCCAGTACTTC
>TRBJ2-5|.|.|TRBV28
CASSSPGSETQYF
TGTGCCAGCAGTTCCCCAGGTTCCGAGACCCAGTACTTC
>TRBJ1-2|.|.|TRBV7-6
CASSFGGDDYGYTF
TGTGCCAGCAGCTTTGGGGGGGACGACTATGGCTACACCTTC
>TRBJ2-7|.|.|TRBV12-3/TRBV12-4
CASTLGRVGEQYF
TGTGCCAGCACCCTGGGACGGGTGGGCGAGCAGTACTTC
>TRBJ2-1|.|.|TRBV5-4
CASSLWDNHEQFF
TGTGCCAGCAGCTTATGGGACAACCATGAGCAGTTCTTC
>TRBJ2-1|few|TRBD1|TRBV4-3
CASSADSGTAYNEQFF
TGCGCCAGCAGCGCCGACTCCGGGACAGCATACAATGAGCAGTTCTTC
>TRBJ2-5|few|.|TRBV6-6
CASKLEDDTRWTQYF
TGTGCCAGCAAACTAGAGGACGACACCCGATGGACCCAGTACTTC
>TRBJ2-7|many|TRBD1|TRBV6-1
CASRWSGQKSYEQYF
TGTGCCAGCAGGTGGTCGGGACAGAAGTCCTACGAGCAGTACTTC
>TRBJ2-1|many|.|TRBV28
CASSRPRAEQFF
TGTGCCAGCAGCCGACCCCGGGCTGAGCAGTTCTTC
>TRBJ2-7|few|.|TRBV4-1
CASSRGDSYEQYF
TGTGCCAGCAGCAGGGGAGACAGCTACGAGCAGTACTTC
>TRBJ2-6|.|.|TRBV29-1
CSVVTDSSGANVLTF
TGCAGCGTTGTCACGGATTCTTCTGGGGCCAACGTCCTGACTTTC
>TRBJ1-4|.|.|TRBV6-2/TRBV6-3
CASSSALTNKKLFF
TGTGCCAGCAGCTCAGCCTTAACTAATAAAAAACTGTTTTTT
>TRBJ1-2|few|.|TRBV27
CASHIGDGSRYTF
TGTGCCAGCCATATCGGGGACGGGTCGCGCTACACCTTC
>TRBJ2-1|.|.|TRBV7-8
CACSPYRAVLSYNEQFF
TGTGCCTGCAGCCCCTACCGGGCCGTGTTATCCTACAATGAGCAGTTCTTC
>TRBJ2-3|.|TRBD1|TRBV5-1
CASSSGQGFSDTQYF
TGCGCCAGCAGCTCCGGACAGGGGTTTTCTGATACGCAGTATTTT
>TRBJ2-1|.|.|TRBV6-5
CAGSSGSSYNEQFF
TGTGCCGGCAGTTCGGGCAGCTCCTACAATGAGCAGTTCTTC
>TRBJ2-7|.|TRBD2|TRBV18
CASSPGTSGGPYEQYF
TGTGCCAGCTCACCCGGGACTAGCGGGGGACCCTACGAGCAGTACTTC
>TRBJ2-7|.|.|TRBV12-3/TRBV12-4
CASSLSAGTYEQYF
TGTGCCAGCAGTTTATCGGCAGGCACTTACGAGCAGTACTTC
>TRBJ1-5|many|.|TRBV9
CASSGRQSGQPQHF
TGTGCCAGCAGCGGTAGACAGTCAGGGCAGCCCCAGCATTTT
>TRBJ2-2|.|.|TRBV27
CTSSLPGGLGNTGELFF
TGTACCAGCAGTTTACCCGGAGGGCTGGGGAACACCGGGGAGCTGTTTTTT
>TRBJ2-3|few|TRBD2|TRBV5-6
CASSAQTSPRTDTQYF
TGTGCCAGCAGCGCCCAGACTAGCCCCCGCACAGATACGCAGTATTTT
>TRBJ1-2|once|.|TRBV7-9
CASSLDIQGFYGYTF
TGTGCCAGCAGCTTAGACATACAGGGTTTCTATGGCTACACCTTC
>TRBJ2-5|.|.|TRBV6-2/TRBV6-3
CASSPTPGPETQYF
TGTGCCAGCAGTCCCACCCCGGGTCCAGAGACCCAGTACTTC
>TRBJ2-3|.|TRBD2|TRBV27
CVSSATSGGLYTQYF
TGTGTCAGCAGTGCGACTAGCGGGGGCCTCTATACGCAGTATTTT
>TRBJ2-5|.|.|TRBV29-1
CSVDLWETQYF
TGCAGCGTTGACTTATGGGAGACCCAGTACTTC
>TRBJ2-7|once|TRBD2|TRBV7-2
CASTLGRGGYEQYF
TGTGCCAGCACATTGGGGCGGGGGGGCTACGAGCAGTACTTC
>TRBJ2-7|.|TRBD1|TRBV6-1
CASSEDGTELYEQYF
TGTGCCAGCAGTGAAGACGGGACAGAACTTTACGAGCAGTACTTC
>TRBJ2-5|.|.|TRBV5-1
CASSLRLERETQYF
TGCGCCAGCAGCTTGCGGCTGGAAAGGGAGACCCAGTACTTC
>TRBJ1-2|few|.|TRBV27
CASSLPARYDGYTF
TGTGCCAGCAGTTTGCCGGCCCGGTATGATGGCTACACCTTC
>TRBJ2-3|.|TRBD2|TRBV7-2
CASSQGLAGGTQYF
TGTGCCAGCAGCCAAGGACTAGCGGGGGGTACGCAGTATTTT
>TRBJ1-1|.|.|TRBV12-2
CAGRLRPDTRGNTEAFF
TGTGCAGGTCGCTTGAGGCCCGACACCAGGGGAAACACTGAAGCTTTCTTT
>TRBJ2-3|.|TRBD2|TRBV29-1
CSARTGLQYF
TGCAGCGCTAGAACGGGACTACAGTATTTT
>TRBJ2-3|.|TRBD2|TRBV7-2
CASSPRGGPTDTQYF
TGTGCCAGCAGCCCACGGGGGGGCCCCACAGATACGCAGTATTTT
>TRBJ2-3|.|TRBD2|TRBV7-2
CASSLRGGATDTQYF
TGTGCCAGCAGCTTACGCGGGGGGGCAACAGATACGCAGTATTTT
>TRBJ2-7|.|TRBD2|TRBV5-1
CASSLAGGLDEQYF
TGTGCCAGCAGCTTAGCGGGGGGCCTTGACGAGCAGTACTTC
>TRBJ2-1|few|.|TRBV4-1
CASSQEGARFF
TGCGCCAGCAGCCAAGAAGGGGCTCGGTTCTTC
>TRBJ2-7|.|.|TRBV14
CASSHWLTGYEQYF
TGTGCCAGCAGCCACTGGCTGACAGGTTACGAGCAGTACTTC
>TRBJ2-7|.|TRBD2|TRBV7-2
CASSQTASGGSRGSYEQYF
TGTGCCAGCAGCCAGACGGCTAGCGGGGGGAGCAGGGGCTCCTACGAGCAGTACTTC